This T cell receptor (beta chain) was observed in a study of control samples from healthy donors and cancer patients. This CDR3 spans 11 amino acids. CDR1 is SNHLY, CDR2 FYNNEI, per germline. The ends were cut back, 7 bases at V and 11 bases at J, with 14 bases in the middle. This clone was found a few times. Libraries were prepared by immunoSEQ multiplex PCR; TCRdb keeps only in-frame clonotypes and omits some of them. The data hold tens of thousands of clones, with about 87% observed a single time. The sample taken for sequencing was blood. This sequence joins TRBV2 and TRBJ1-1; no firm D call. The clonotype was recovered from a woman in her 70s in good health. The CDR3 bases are TGTGCCAGCAAAGAGGTAGTGGGGGCTTTCTTT. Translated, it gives CASKEVVGAFF.